Listed below are T cell receptor beta chains from one sample, sequenced in a study of cytomegalovirus exposure and HLA in healthy donors. Measured with immunoSEQ multiplex PCR; TCRdb has only the in-frame clones, and not every one. The sample carries over 250,000 clones, 86% recorded once. The specimen was PBMCs. These receptors originate from a man aged 40-50 years in good health and CMV-seropositive. CDR3s include the opening cysteine and the closing phenylalanine or tryptophan. A D gene is named only where the DNA matches it firmly. A row's size may be missing; if present it is once, few, many or a size class.

j_gene: TRBJ2-7; len: 16; abundance: .; v_gene: TRBV9; d_gene: TRBD1; CDR3aa: CASSAAGTGTLYEQYF; CDR3nt: TGTGCCAGCAGCGCCGCCGGGACAGGGACTCTTTACGAGCAGTACTTC
j_gene: TRBJ2-1; len: 15; abundance: .; v_gene: TRBV19; d_gene: .; CDR3aa: CASRDGLISYNEQFF; CDR3nt: TGTGCCAGTAGGGATGGGCTGATCTCCTACAATGAGCAGTTCTTC
j_gene: TRBJ1-1; len: 13; abundance: .; v_gene: TRBV28; d_gene: .; CDR3aa: CASSPGGDTEAFF; CDR3nt: TGTGCCAGCAGTCCTGGGGGGGACACTGAAGCTTTCTTT
j_gene: TRBJ2-5; len: 12; abundance: .; v_gene: TRBV19; d_gene: .; CDR3aa: CASMGAQETQYF; CDR3nt: TGTGCCAGTATGGGGGCCCAAGAGACCCAGTACTTC
j_gene: TRBJ2-7; len: 12; abundance: .; v_gene: TRBV27; d_gene: TRBD2; CDR3aa: CASSGGGNEQYF; CDR3nt: TGTGCCAGCAGTGGGGGGGGTAACGAGCAGTACTTC
j_gene: TRBJ2-5; len: 14; abundance: .; v_gene: TRBV23-1; d_gene: .; CDR3aa: CASSQIRVEETQYF; CDR3nt: TGCGCCAGCAGTCAGATCAGGGTTGAAGAGACCCAGTACTTC
j_gene: TRBJ2-1; len: 15; abundance: once; v_gene: TRBV19; d_gene: TRBD2; CDR3aa: CASSIYGTNYNEQFF; CDR3nt: TGTGCCAGTAGTATCTACGGGACTAACTACAATGAGCAGTTCTTC
j_gene: TRBJ1-5; len: 15; abundance: .; v_gene: TRBV18; d_gene: TRBD1; CDR3aa: CASSPGQRGSGPQHF; CDR3nt: TGTGCCAGCTCACCGGGACAGAGGGGGTCAGGGCCCCAGCATTTT
j_gene: TRBJ2-3; len: 14; abundance: .; v_gene: TRBV7-9; d_gene: TRBD1; CDR3aa: CASSFLQGVHTQYF; CDR3nt: TGTGCCAGCAGCTTCCTTCAGGGGGTCCATACGCAGTATTTT
j_gene: TRBJ2-5; len: 15; abundance: .; v_gene: TRBV5-1; d_gene: TRBD2; CDR3aa: CASSLGTSGSETQYF; CDR3nt: TGCGCCAGCAGCTTGGGTACTAGCGGGAGCGAGACCCAGTACTTC
j_gene: TRBJ2-1; len: 15; abundance: .; v_gene: TRBV2; d_gene: TRBD1; CDR3aa: CASRFGQGIYNEQFF; CDR3nt: TGTGCCAGCAGATTCGGACAGGGTATCTACAATGAGCAGTTCTTC
j_gene: TRBJ2-7; len: 14; abundance: .; v_gene: TRBV13; d_gene: TRBD1; CDR3aa: CASSPGQGRREQYF; CDR3nt: TGTGCCAGCAGCCCGGGACAGGGCCGAAGAGAGCAGTACTTC
j_gene: TRBJ1-1; len: 12; abundance: .; v_gene: TRBV6-5; d_gene: .; CDR3aa: CAGRTTGVEAFF; CDR3nt: TGTGCCGGTCGGACGACGGGGGTGGAAGCTTTCTTT
j_gene: TRBJ2-2; len: 16; abundance: .; v_gene: TRBV6-6; d_gene: TRBD2; CDR3aa: CASSYSAGGPRGELFF; CDR3nt: TGTGCCAGCAGTTACTCGGCGGGAGGGCCAAGGGGGGAGCTGTTTTTT
j_gene: TRBJ1-2; len: 16; abundance: .; v_gene: TRBV9; d_gene: .; CDR3aa: CASSGGGGGNNYGYTF; CDR3nt: TGTGCCAGCAGCGGCGGTGGGGGGGGAAACAACTATGGCTACACCTTC
j_gene: TRBJ1-2; len: 15; abundance: .; v_gene: TRBV28; d_gene: TRBD1; CDR3aa: CASRTNQGADYGYTF; CDR3nt: TGTGCCAGCAGAACTAATCAGGGGGCAGACTATGGCTACACCTTC
j_gene: TRBJ1-5; len: 16; abundance: .; v_gene: TRBV15; d_gene: .; CDR3aa: CATSRIGAGIYQPQHF; CDR3nt: TGTGCCACCAGCAGGATAGGAGCAGGGATCTATCAGCCCCAGCATTTT
j_gene: TRBJ2-5; len: 19; abundance: .; v_gene: TRBV11-2; d_gene: TRBD2; CDR3aa: CASSTLIGLAGAFQETQYF; CDR3nt: TGTGCCAGCAGCACATTAATTGGACTAGCGGGAGCCTTCCAAGAGACCCAGTACTTC
j_gene: TRBJ2-7; len: 13; abundance: once; v_gene: TRBV7-6; d_gene: TRBD1; CDR3aa: CASRPQGASEQYF; CDR3nt: TGTGCCAGCCGGCCTCAGGGGGCTAGCGAGCAGTACTTC
j_gene: TRBJ2-2; len: 17; abundance: .; v_gene: TRBV4-2; d_gene: TRBD2; CDR3aa: CASSQDIAGGFPRELFF; CDR3nt: TGTGCCAGCAGCCAAGATATCGCGGGAGGGTTCCCGCGGGAGCTGTTTTTT
j_gene: TRBJ2-7; len: 15; abundance: .; v_gene: TRBV5-1; d_gene: TRBD2; CDR3aa: CASSWTSGSGYEQYF; CDR3nt: TGCGCCTCGTCTTGGACTAGCGGGAGTGGGTACGAGCAGTACTTC
j_gene: TRBJ2-2; len: 14; abundance: .; v_gene: TRBV5-1; d_gene: .; CDR3aa: CASSFGEVAGELFF; CDR3nt: TGCGCCAGCAGCTTCGGGGAGGTCGCCGGGGAGCTGTTTTTT
j_gene: TRBJ2-3; len: 15; abundance: .; v_gene: TRBV2; d_gene: .; CDR3aa: CASSAIAGRGDTQYF; CDR3nt: TGTGCCAGCAGTGCCATAGCGGGTAGGGGGGATACGCAGTATTTT
j_gene: TRBJ2-7; len: 16; abundance: .; v_gene: TRBV28; d_gene: TRBD2; CDR3aa: CASSLYPGLAVGEQYF; CDR3nt: TGTGCCAGCAGTTTATACCCTGGACTAGCAGTCGGCGAGCAGTACTTC
j_gene: TRBJ2-7; len: 10; abundance: .; v_gene: TRBV7-2; d_gene: .; CDR3aa: CASGLYEQYF; CDR3nt: TGTGCCAGCGGCCTCTACGAGCAGTACTTC
j_gene: TRBJ2-3; len: 16; abundance: .; v_gene: TRBV5-1; d_gene: TRBD2; CDR3aa: CASSSLAGADTDTQYF; CDR3nt: TGCGCCAGCAGCTCACTAGCGGGAGCAGACACAGATACGCAGTATTTT
j_gene: TRBJ1-4; len: 15; abundance: few; v_gene: TRBV7-2; d_gene: .; CDR3aa: CASSLVPGTNEKLFF; CDR3nt: TGTGCCAGCAGCTTAGTTCCAGGGACTAATGAAAAACTGTTTTTT
j_gene: TRBJ1-5; len: 14; abundance: once; v_gene: TRBV6-5; d_gene: TRBD1; CDR3aa: CASSPQTGGQPQHF; CDR3nt: TGTGCCAGCAGTCCCCAGACAGGGGGCCAGCCCCAGCATTTT
j_gene: TRBJ1-5; len: 14; abundance: many; v_gene: TRBV4-1; d_gene: TRBD1; CDR3aa: CASSHLGQGQPQHF; CDR3nt: TGCGCCAGCAGCCACCTGGGACAGGGGCAGCCCCAGCATTTT
j_gene: TRBJ2-7; len: 15; abundance: .; v_gene: TRBV7-3; d_gene: .; CDR3aa: CASSAAGGETYEQYF; CDR3nt: TGTGCCAGCAGCGCCGCCGGAGGGGAAACCTACGAGCAGTACTTC
j_gene: TRBJ1-2; len: 14; abundance: .; v_gene: TRBV11-1; d_gene: TRBD1; CDR3aa: CASSLGQGIGGYTF; CDR3nt: TGTGCCAGCAGCTTGGGACAGGGTATAGGTGGCTACACCTTC
j_gene: TRBJ1-5; len: 14; abundance: .; v_gene: TRBV27; d_gene: .; CDR3aa: CASSLLGQNQPQHF; CDR3nt: TGTGCCAGCAGTTTACTTGGACAGAATCAGCCCCAGCATTTT
j_gene: TRBJ2-1; len: 17; abundance: .; v_gene: TRBV5-8; d_gene: TRBD2; CDR3aa: CASSPSRLAGASNEQFF; CDR3nt: TGTGCCAGCAGCCCCTCTAGACTAGCGGGAGCGAGCAATGAGCAGTTCTTC
j_gene: TRBJ2-2; len: 15; abundance: .; v_gene: TRBV7-3; d_gene: TRBD2; CDR3aa: CASSLGQRGAGELFF; CDR3nt: TGTGCCAGCAGCTTAGGCCAGCGGGGGGCCGGGGAGCTGTTTTTT
j_gene: TRBJ2-3; len: 11; abundance: .; v_gene: TRBV29-1; d_gene: .; CDR3aa: CSHRRPDTQYF; CDR3nt: TGCAGCCACCGGAGGCCCGATACGCAGTATTTT
j_gene: TRBJ2-7; len: 14; abundance: .; v_gene: TRBV6-1; d_gene: TRBD2; CDR3aa: CASSPLAGALEQYF; CDR3nt: TGTGCCAGCAGCCCCCTAGCGGGAGCGCTCGAGCAGTACTTC
j_gene: TRBJ1-2; len: 14; abundance: .; v_gene: TRBV28; d_gene: .; CDR3aa: CASTQGTANYGYTF; CDR3nt: TGTGCCAGCACCCAGGGGACGGCTAACTATGGCTACACCTTC
j_gene: TRBJ2-7; len: 13; abundance: .; v_gene: TRBV25-1; d_gene: .; CDR3aa: CASSEPASYEQYF; CDR3nt: TGTGCCAGCAGTGAGCCTGCTAGCTACGAGCAGTACTTC
j_gene: TRBJ1-1; len: 16; abundance: .; v_gene: TRBV4-3; d_gene: .; CDR3aa: CASSQDMAVDNTEAFF; CDR3nt: TGCGCCAGCAGCCAAGATATGGCGGTGGATAACACTGAAGCTTTCTTT
j_gene: TRBJ2-7; len: 15; abundance: .; v_gene: TRBV2; d_gene: TRBD2; CDR3aa: CASSERLAGTYEQYF; CDR3nt: TGTGCCAGCAGTGAACGACTAGCGGGCACCTACGAGCAGTACTTC
j_gene: TRBJ1-4; len: 14; abundance: .; v_gene: TRBV7-8; d_gene: .; CDR3aa: CASSLAGANEKLFF; CDR3nt: TGTGCCAGCAGCTTAGCAGGAGCTAATGAAAAACTGTTTTTT
j_gene: TRBJ2-1; len: 11; abundance: .; v_gene: TRBV7-9; d_gene: .; CDR3aa: CASSLGQALFF; CDR3nt: TGTGCCAGCAGCTTAGGACAGGCGCTGTTCTTC
j_gene: TRBJ2-1; len: 15; abundance: .; v_gene: TRBV7-3; d_gene: TRBD1; CDR3aa: CASSQGTGGWNEQFF; CDR3nt: TGTGCCAGCAGCCAGGGGACAGGGGGCTGGAATGAGCAGTTCTTC
j_gene: TRBJ2-5; len: 16; abundance: .; v_gene: TRBV18; d_gene: .; CDR3aa: CASSPLRRREQETQYF; CDR3nt: TGTGCCAGCTCACCACTCCGGAGGAGGGAGCAAGAGACCCAGTACTTC